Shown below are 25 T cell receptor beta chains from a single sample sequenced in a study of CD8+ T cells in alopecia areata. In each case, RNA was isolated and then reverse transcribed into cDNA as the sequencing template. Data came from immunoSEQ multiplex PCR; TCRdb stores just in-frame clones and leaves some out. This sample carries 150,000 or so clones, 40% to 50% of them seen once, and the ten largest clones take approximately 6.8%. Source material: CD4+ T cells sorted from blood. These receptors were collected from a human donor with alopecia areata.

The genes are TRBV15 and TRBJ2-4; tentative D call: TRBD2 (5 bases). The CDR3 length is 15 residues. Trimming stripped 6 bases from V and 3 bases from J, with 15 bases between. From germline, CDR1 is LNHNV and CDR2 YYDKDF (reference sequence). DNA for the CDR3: TGTGCCACCAGTCCGCGGGCCGGTGGCAAAAACATTCAGTACTTC. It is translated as CATSPRAGGKNIQYF.

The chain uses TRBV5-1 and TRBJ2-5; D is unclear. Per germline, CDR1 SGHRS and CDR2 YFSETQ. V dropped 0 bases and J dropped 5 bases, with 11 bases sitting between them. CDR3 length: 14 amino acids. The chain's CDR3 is CASSLGVLRETQYF. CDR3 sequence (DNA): TGCGCCAGCAGCTTGGGAGTGCTCCGGGAGACCCAGTACTTC.

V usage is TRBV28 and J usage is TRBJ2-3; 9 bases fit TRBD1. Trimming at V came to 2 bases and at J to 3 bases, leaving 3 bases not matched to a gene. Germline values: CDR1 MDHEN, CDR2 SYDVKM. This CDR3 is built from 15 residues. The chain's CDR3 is CASSLGDRATDTQYF. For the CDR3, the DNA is TGTGCCAGCAGTTTAGGGGACAGGGCTACAGATACGCAGTATTTT.

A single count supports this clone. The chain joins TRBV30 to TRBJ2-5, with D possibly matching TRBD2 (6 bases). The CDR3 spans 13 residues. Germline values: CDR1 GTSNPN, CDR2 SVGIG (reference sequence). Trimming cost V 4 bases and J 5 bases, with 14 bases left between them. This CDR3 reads CAWNSGGWETQYF. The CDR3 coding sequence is TGTGCCTGGAATTCAGGAGGGTGGGAGACCCAGTACTTC.

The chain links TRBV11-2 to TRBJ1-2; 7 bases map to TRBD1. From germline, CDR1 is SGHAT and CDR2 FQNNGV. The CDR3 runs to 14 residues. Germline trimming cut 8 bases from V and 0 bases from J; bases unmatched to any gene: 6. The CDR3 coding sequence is TGTGCCAGCGGGAGACAGGGATCTAACTATGGCTACACCTTC. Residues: CASGRQGSNYGYTF.

The CDR3 here is CASSVGDSNYGYTF. The CDR3 DNA sequence: TGTGCCAGCAGCGTTGGGGACAGTAACTATGGCTACACCTTC. V usage is TRBV9 and J usage is TRBJ1-2; 7 nucleotides align to TRBD1. This CDR3 is built from 14 residues. CDR1 is SGDLS and CDR2 is YYNGEE in the germline V gene. Trimming cost V 2 bases and J 1 base; bases outside gene matches: 2. Together with reference TRBV9 and TRBJ1-2, the CDR3 gives the full variable domain: DSGVTQTPKHLITATGQRVTLRCSPRSGDLSVYWYQQSLDQGLQFLIQYYNGEERAKGNILERFSAQQFPDLHSELNLSSLELGDSALYFCASSVGDSNYGYTFGSGTRLTVV.

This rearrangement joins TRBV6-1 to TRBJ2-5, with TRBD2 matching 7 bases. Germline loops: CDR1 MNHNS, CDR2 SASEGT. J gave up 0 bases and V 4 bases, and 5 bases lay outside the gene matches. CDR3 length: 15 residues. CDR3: CASSVASGNQETQYF. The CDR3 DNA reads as TGTGCCAGCAGTGTGGCTAGCGGAAACCAAGAGACCCAGTACTTC.

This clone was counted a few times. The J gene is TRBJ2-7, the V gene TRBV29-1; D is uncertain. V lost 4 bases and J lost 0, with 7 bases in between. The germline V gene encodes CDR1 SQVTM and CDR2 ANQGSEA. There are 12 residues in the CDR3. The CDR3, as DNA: TGCAGCGTTGGCAGCTACTCCTACGAGCAGTACTTC. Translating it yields CSVGSYSYEQYF.

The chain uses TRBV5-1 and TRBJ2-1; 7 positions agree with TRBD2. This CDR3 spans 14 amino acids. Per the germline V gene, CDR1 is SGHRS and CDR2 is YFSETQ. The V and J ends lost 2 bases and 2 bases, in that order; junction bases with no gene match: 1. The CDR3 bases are TGCGCCAGCAGCTTAGCGGGAACCTACAATGAGCAGTTCTTC. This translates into CASSLAGTYNEQFF.

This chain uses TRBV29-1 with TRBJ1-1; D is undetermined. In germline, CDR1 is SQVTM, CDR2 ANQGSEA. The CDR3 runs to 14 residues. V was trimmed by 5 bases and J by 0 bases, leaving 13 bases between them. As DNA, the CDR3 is TGCAGCGTTTTCCGAGGTCTGATGAACACTGAAGCTTTCTTT. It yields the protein CSVFRGLMNTEAFF.

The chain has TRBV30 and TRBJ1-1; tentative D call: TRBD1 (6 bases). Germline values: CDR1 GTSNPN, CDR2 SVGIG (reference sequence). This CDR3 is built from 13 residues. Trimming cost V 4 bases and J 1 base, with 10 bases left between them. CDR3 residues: CAWKEGGNTEAFF. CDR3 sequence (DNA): TGTGCCTGGAAAGAAGGGGGGAACACTGAAGCTTTCTTT.

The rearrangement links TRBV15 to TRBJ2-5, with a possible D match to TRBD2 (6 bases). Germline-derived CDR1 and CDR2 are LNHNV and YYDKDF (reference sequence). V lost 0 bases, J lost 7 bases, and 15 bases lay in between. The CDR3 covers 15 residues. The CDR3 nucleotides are TGTGCCACCAGCAGAGAGTTGGGACTCCAATGGACCCAGTACTTC. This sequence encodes CATSRELGLQWTQYF.

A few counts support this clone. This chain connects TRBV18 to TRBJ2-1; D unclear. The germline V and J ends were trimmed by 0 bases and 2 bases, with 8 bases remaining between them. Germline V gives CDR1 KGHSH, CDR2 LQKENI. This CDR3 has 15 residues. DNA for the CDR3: TGTGCCAGCTCACCACCGGGAAAGACCTACAATGAGCAGTTCTTC. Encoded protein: CASSPPGKTYNEQFF.

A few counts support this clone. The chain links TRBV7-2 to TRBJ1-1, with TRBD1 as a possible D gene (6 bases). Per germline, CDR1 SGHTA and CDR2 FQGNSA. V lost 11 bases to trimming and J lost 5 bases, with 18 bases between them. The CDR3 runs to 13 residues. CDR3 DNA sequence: TGTGCCGGGAACAGGGTTCGGGGTACTGAAGCTTTCTTT. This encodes CAGNRVRGTEAFF.

CDR3 coding DNA: TGTGCCAGCTTAGAGTCTCGTGGAGAGCAGTACTTC. It specifies CASLESRGEQYF. This sequence joins TRBV28 and TRBJ2-7; D is undetermined. Germline CDR1 and CDR2: MDHEN and SYDVKM. There are 12 residues in the CDR3. The germline V and J ends were trimmed by 8 bases and 7 bases, with 15 bases remaining between them.

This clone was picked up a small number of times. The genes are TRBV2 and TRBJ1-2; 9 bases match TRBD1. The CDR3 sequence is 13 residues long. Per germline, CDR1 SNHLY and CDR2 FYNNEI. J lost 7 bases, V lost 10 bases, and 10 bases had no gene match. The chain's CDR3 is CANLGQGLSGYTF. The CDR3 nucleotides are TGTGCCAACCTGGGACAGGGTCTGTCTGGCTACACCTTC.

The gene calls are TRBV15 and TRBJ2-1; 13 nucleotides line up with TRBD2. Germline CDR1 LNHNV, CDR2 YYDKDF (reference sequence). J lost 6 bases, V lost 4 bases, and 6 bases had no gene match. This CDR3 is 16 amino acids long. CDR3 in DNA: TGTGCCACCAGCACCCGGACTAGCGGGAGAGGCAATGAGCAGTTCTTC. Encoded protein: CATSTRTSGRGNEQFF. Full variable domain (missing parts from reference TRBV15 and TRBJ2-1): DAMVIQNPRYQVTQFGKPVTLSCSQTLNHNVMYWYQQKSSQAPKLLFHYYDKDFNNEADTPDNFQSRRPNTSFCFLDIRSPGLGDTAMYLCATSTRTSGRGNEQFFGPGTRLTVL.

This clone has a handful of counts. CDR3 amino acids: CASSPGRGLGYTF. CDR3 nucleotide sequence: TGTGCCAGCAGCCCCGGAAGGGGGCTAGGCTACACCTTC. This chain joins TRBV7-9 and TRBJ1-2, with 7 bases identical to TRBD1. Trimming took 5 bases from V and 8 from J; bases not matched to a gene: 8. Germline values: CDR1 SEHNR, CDR2 FQNEAQ (reference sequence). This CDR3 has 13 residues.

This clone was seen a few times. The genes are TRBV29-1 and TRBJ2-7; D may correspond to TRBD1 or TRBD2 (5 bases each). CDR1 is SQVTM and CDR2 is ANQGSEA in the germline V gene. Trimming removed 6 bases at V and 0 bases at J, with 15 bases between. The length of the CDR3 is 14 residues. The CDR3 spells CSVRAGTVSYEQYF. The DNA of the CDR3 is TGCAGCGTCCGGGCCGGGACCGTCTCCTACGAGCAGTACTTC.

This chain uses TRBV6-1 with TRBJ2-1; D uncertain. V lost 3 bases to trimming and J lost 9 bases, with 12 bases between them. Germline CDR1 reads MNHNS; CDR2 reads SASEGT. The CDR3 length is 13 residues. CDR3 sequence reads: CASSEGVRLEQFF. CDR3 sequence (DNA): TGTGCCAGCAGTGAGGGTGTGCGGCTTGAGCAGTTCTTC.

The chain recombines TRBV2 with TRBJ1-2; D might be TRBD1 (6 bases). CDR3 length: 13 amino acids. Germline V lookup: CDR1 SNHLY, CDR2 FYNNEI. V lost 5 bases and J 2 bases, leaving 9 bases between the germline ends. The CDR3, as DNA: TGTGCCAGCAGTCAGGACAGCAACTATGGCTACACCTTC. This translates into CASSQDSNYGYTF.

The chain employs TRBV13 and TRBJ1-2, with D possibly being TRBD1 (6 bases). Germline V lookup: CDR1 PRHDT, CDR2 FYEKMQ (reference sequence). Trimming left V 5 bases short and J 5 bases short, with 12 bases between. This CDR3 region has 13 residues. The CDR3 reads CASSADRKYGYTF. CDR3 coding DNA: TGTGCCAGCAGCGCAGACAGGAAATATGGCTACACCTTC.

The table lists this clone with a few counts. DNA of the CDR3: TGCAGCGTGGCCACCGGGACAGGGGGCTTCGGCACTGAAGCTTTCTTT. Translated: CSVATGTGGFGTEAFF. V and J are TRBV29-1 and TRBJ1-1, with 12 positions matching TRBD1. V shed 6 bases, J shed 4 bases, and the junction held 12 bases outside the gene matches. Germline V gene data show CDR1 as SQVTM and CDR2 as ANQGSEA. The CDR3 consists of 16 residues.

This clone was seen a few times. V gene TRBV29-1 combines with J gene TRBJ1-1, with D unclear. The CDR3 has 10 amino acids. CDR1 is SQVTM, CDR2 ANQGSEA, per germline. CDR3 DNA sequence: TGCAGTTACAGGAACACTGAAGCTTTCTTT. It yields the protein CSYRNTEAFF.

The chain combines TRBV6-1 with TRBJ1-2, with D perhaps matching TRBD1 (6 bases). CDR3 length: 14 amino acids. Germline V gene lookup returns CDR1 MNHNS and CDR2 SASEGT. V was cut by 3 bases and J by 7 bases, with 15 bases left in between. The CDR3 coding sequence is TGTGCCAGCAGTGAGACTCAGGGGAATCCTGGCTACACCTTC. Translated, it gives CASSETQGNPGYTF.